This TCR beta chain emerged from a study of cytomegalovirus exposure and HLA in healthy donors. Study findings and constraints: Common viral pathogens seemed, in a later analysis, to connect with several of the most significant clusters.

Amplification used 60 Vbeta primers and 13 Jbeta primers. TCRdb keeps only in-frame clones here, not all; method: immunoSEQ multiplex PCR. The sample lists more than 110,000 clones, approximately 82% occurring once. Germline CDR1 reads MDHEN; CDR2 reads SYDVKM. The CDR3 spans 11 residues. Trimming took 2 bases from V and 7 from J, leaving 5 bases between them. Concerning this clone: Its antigen is currently unknown.

The J gene is TRBJ1-2, the V gene TRBV28; no firm D call. The receptor's source is a man aged 30 to 39 in good health and CMV-seropositive. The specimen sequenced was PBMCs. Here the CDR3 DNA reads TGTGCCAGCAGTTTACAGTTTGGCTACACCTTC. This translates into CASSLQFGYTF.